This T cell receptor beta chain was identified in a study of beta chain features in type 1 diabetes. Study-wide points: All four CD4+ subsets from Type 1 diabetes patients carried moderately but significantly shorter TCRB CDR3s.

Reverse transcribing all isolated RNA meant expressed TCRB transcripts were sequenced. Here immunoSEQ multiplex PCR was the method, and the copy in TCRdb shows in-frame clones only, minus some. The sample yields about 260,000 clones, roughly 20% seen once. Turning to this clone: The antigen remains unidentified. Other DNA variants within this sample encode the same CDR3.

A single heparinised draw of around 0.11 L on average was taken per donor. CDR1 and CDR2 from the germline V gene are LNHDA and SQIVND (reference sequence). The CDR3 is 13 residues long. V shed 3 bases and J shed 7 bases, with 10 bases lying between them. The sequenced sample consisted of naive CD4+ T cells from blood. This chain joins TRBV19 and TRBJ1-5, with a weak D call TRBD1 (5 bases). The sequence came from a woman between 40 and 50 years old with type 1 diabetes. CDR3 in amino acids: CASSIQGEQPQHF. The CDR3 bases are TGTGCCAGTAGTATCCAGGGTGAGCAGCCCCAGCATTTT.